The clone carrying this T cell receptor (beta chain) was counted a few times. This record comes from a study of blood T cell repertoires in COVID-19. Trimming took off 5 bases at V and 1 base at J, with 11 bases between the two ends. The CDR3 is made up of 15 amino acids. Germline values: CDR1 LNHNV, CDR2 YYDKDF (reference sequence). Profiling relied on immunoSEQ multiplex PCR, and the TCRdb table lists in-frame clones only, not all of them. Among over 350,000 clones listed, 85% to 90% were seen once. This TCR was recovered from a woman aged 18-35 years who had recovered from COVID-19. Sequencing was done on a sample of PBMCs or T cells enriched from blood (not recorded which). The chain carries TRBV15 and TRBJ1-4; D gene ambiguous. The CDR3 nucleotides are TGTGCCACCAGCGAGAGGGCACAAACTAATGAAAAACTGTTTTTT. It translates to CATSERAQTNEKLFF.